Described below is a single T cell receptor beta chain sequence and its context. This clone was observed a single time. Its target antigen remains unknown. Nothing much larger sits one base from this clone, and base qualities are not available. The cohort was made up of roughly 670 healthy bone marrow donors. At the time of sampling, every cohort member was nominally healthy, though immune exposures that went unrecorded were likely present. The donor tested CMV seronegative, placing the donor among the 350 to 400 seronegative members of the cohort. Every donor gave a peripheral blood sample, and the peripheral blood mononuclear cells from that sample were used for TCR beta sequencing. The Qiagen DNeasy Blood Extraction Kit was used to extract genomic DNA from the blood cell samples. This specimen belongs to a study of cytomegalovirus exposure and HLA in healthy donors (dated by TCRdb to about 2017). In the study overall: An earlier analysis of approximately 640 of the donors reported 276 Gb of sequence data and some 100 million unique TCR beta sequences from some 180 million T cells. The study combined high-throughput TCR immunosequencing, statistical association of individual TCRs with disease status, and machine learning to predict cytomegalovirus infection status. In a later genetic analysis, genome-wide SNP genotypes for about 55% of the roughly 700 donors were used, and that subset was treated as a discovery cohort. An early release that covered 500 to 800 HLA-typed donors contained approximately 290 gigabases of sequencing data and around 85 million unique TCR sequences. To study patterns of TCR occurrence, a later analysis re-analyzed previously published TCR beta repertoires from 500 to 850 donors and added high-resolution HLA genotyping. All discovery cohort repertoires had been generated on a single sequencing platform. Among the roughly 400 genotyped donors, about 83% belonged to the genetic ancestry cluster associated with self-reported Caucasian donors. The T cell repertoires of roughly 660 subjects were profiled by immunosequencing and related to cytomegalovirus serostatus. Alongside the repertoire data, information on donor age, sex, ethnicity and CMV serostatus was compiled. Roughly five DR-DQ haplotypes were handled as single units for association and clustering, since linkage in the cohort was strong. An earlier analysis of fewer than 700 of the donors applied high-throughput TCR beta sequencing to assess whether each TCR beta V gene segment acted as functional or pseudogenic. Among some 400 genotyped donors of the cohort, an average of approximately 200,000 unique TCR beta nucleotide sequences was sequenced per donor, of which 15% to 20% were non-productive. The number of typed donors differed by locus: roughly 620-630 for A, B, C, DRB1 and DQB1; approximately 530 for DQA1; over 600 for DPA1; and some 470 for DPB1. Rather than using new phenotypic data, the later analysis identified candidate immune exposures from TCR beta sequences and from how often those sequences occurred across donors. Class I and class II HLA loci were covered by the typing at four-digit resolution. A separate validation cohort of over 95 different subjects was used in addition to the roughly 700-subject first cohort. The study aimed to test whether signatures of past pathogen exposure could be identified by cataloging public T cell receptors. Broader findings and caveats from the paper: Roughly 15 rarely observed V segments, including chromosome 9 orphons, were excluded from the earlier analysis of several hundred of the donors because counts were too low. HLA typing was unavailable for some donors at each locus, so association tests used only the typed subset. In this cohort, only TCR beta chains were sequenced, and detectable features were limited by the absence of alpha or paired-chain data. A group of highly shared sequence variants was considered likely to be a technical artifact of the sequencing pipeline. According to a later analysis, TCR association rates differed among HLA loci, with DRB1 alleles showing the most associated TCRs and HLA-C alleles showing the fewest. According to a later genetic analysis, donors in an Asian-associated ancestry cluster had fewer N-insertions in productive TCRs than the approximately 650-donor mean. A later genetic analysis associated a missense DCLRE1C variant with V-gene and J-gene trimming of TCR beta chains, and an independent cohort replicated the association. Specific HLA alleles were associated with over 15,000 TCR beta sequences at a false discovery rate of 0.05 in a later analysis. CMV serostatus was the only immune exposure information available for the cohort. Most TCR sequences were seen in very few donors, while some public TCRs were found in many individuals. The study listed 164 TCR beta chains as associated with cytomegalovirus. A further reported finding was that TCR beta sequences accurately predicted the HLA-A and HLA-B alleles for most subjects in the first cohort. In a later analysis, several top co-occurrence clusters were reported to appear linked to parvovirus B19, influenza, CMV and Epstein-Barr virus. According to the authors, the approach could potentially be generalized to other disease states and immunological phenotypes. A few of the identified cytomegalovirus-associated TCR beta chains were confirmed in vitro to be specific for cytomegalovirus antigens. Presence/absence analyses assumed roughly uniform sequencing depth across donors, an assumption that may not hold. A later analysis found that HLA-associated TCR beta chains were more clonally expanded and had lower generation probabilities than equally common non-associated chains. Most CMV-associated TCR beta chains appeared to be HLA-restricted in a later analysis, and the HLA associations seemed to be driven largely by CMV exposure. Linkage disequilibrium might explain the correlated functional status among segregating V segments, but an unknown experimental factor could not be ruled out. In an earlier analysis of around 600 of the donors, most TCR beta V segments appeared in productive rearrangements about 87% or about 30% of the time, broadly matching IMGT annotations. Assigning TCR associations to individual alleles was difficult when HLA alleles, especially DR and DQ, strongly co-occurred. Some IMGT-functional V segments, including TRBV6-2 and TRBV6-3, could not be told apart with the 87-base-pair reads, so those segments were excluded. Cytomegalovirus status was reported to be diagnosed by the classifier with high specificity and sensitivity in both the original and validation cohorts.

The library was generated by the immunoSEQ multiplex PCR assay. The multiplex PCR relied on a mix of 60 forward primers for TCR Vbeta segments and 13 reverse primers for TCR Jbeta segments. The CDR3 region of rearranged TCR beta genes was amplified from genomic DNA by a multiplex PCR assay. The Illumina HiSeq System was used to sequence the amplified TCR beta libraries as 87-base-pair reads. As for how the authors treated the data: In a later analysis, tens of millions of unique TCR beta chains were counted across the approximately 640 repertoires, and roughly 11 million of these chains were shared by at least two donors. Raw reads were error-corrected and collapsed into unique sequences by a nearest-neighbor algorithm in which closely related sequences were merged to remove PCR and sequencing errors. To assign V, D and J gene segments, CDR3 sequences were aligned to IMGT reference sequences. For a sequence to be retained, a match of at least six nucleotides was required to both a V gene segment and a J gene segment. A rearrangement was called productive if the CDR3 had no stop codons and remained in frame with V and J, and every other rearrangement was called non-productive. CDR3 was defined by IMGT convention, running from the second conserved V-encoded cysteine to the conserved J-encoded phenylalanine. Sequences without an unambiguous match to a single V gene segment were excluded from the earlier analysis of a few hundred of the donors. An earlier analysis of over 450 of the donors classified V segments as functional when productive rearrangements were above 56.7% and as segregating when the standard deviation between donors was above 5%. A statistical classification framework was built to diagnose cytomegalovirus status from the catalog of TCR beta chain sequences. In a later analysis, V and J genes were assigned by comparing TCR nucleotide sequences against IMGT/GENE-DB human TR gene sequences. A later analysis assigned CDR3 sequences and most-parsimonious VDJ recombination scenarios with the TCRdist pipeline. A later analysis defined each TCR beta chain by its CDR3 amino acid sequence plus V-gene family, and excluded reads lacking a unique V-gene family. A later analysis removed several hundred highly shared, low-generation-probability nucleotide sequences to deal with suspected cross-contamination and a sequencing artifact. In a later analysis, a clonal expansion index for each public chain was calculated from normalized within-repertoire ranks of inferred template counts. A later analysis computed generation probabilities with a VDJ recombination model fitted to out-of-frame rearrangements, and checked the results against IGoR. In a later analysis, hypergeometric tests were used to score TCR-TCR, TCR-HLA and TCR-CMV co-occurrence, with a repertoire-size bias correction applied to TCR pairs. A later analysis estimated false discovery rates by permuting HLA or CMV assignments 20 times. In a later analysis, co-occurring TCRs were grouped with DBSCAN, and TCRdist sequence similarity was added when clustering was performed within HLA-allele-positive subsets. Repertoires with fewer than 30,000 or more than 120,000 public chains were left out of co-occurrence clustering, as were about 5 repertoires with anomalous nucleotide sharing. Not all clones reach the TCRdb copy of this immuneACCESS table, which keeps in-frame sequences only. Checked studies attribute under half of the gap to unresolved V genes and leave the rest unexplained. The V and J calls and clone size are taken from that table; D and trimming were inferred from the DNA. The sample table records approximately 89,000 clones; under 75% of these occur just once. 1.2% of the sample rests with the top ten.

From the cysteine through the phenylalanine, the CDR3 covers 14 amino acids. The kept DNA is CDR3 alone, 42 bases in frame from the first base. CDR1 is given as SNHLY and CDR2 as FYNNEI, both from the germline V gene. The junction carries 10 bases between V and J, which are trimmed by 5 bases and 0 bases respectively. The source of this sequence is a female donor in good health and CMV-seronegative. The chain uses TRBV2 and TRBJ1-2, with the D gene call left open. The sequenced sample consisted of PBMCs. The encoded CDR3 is CASSLQTSNYGYTF. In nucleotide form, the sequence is TGTGCCAGCAGTTTACAGACCTCTAACTATGGCTACACCTTC.